One and the same sample provided the 30 T cell receptor beta chains below, sequenced in a study of T cell responses to AZD1222 COVID-19 vaccine. Measured with immunoSEQ multiplex PCR; TCRdb has only the in-frame clones, and not every one. The sample holds over 150,000 clones; approximately 90% are singletons and the top ten take about 1.6%. The source was peripheral blood, collected on day 0 of AZD1222 vaccination. The receptors were sampled from an adult in good health.

The chain joins TRBV3-1 (or the pseudogene TRBV3-2) to TRBJ1-5; a possible D gene is TRBD1 (5 bases). The germline CDR1 and CDR2 sequences are LGHDT and YNNKEL (reference sequence). Between the trimmed V and J ends, which lost 1 base and 3 bases, there was a span of 10 bases. The CDR3 has 15 amino acids. CDR3 in amino acids: CASSQGGGHNQPQHF. CDR3 coding DNA: TGTGCCAGCAGCCAAGGCGGTGGACACAATCAGCCCCAGCATTTT.

The chain has TRBV28 and TRBJ2-7, with TRBD1 identical over 8 bases. The CDR3 has 16 amino acids. Germline V lookup: CDR1 MDHEN, CDR2 SYDVKM. Losses at the gene ends were 2 bases for V and 8 bases for J; bases not matched to a gene: 14. The CDR3 bases are TGTGCCAGCAGTTTACTGCCCAAAGGACAGGGTAGTAAGCAGTACTTC. This gives the protein CASSLLPKGQGSKQYF.

The chain couples TRBV7-6 to TRBJ2-3; D may correspond to TRBD1 or TRBD2 (5 bases each). The germline V gene has CDR1 SGHVS and CDR2 FNYEAQ. Trimming shortened V by 1 base and J by 4 bases, and 12 bases separated the two germline ends. The CDR3 totals 15 residues. In DNA, the CDR3 is TGTGCCAGCAGCTTAGTCGGGGTGGGGGCAGATACGCAGTATTTT. Translated: CASSLVGVGADTQYF.

The chain links TRBV7-3 to TRBJ2-3; D uncertain. V lost 4 bases to trimming and J lost 2 bases, with 4 bases between them. CDR1 SGHTA and CDR2 FQGTGA come from the germline V gene. The CDR3 runs to 12 residues. The chain's CDR3 is CASSSNTDTQYF. The CDR3, as DNA: TGTGCCAGCAGCTCAAACACAGATACGCAGTATTTT. Looking up the rest from reference TRBV7-3 and TRBJ2-3 gives the full variable domain: GAGVSQTPSNKVTEKGKYVELRCDPISGHTALYWYRQSLGQGPEFLIYFQGTGAADDSGLPNDRFFAVRPEGSVSTLKIQRTERGDSAVYLCASSSNTDTQYFGPGTRLTVL.

This clone was seen a few times. This CDR3 is CASSIKLREGSPNEKLFF. The CDR3 bases are TGTGCCAGCAGCATAAAATTGAGAGAAGGCAGCCCTAATGAAAAACTGTTTTTT. V and J are TRBV21-1 and TRBJ1-4. TRBV21-1 is assigned pseudogene status. The CDR3 is 18 residues long.

The chain carries TRBV10-3 and TRBJ2-1; TRBD2 matches at 8 bases. The CDR3 consists of 15 residues. The germline gives CDR1 ENHRY, CDR2 SYGVKD. Trimming cost V 0 bases and J 5 bases; bases outside gene matches: 3. CDR3 bases: TGTGCCATCAGTGAGTCAGAGCGGGGGAACAATGAGCAGTTCTTC. Amino acid sequence: CAISESERGNNEQFF.

The chain employs TRBV28 and TRBJ1-2; 7 nucleotides match TRBD1. In germline, CDR1 is MDHEN, CDR2 SYDVKM. The CDR3 loop spans 14 amino acids. The junction had 9 bases not matched to a gene; V was cut back by 7 bases and J by 4 bases. The DNA of the CDR3 is TGTGCCAGCATAAGACAGGGTCTCGTCTATGGCTACACCTTC. The encoded protein is CASIRQGLVYGYTF.

This sequence joins TRBV7-9 and TRBJ1-5, with D possibly being TRBD1 (5 bases). The CDR3 runs 15 residues. Trimming shortened V by 5 bases and J by 0 bases, and 11 bases separated the two germline ends. CDR1 SEHNR and CDR2 FQNEAQ come from the germline V gene (reference sequence). The CDR3 nucleotides read TGTGCCAGCAGCCCCGAAGGGGATAGCAATCAGCCCCAGCATTTT. Amino acid sequence: CASSPEGDSNQPQHF.

The gene calls are TRBV10-2 and TRBJ1-4; D is unclear. Deletions cut 0 bases from V and 7 bases from J, with 9 bases between. Germline V gene lookup returns CDR1 WSHSY and CDR2 SAAADI. The CDR3 is 14 residues long. The CDR3 DNA reads as TGCGCCAGCAGTGAGTCAGAGGCAGTTGAAAAACTGTTTTTT. Its translation: CASSESEAVEKLFF.

This chain joins TRBV18 and TRBJ1-1; D uncertain. Trimming removed 6 bases at V and 1 base at J, with 21 bases between. CDR1 is KGHSH, CDR2 LQKENI, per germline. This CDR3 is built from 17 residues. CDR3: CASSPDVRARENTEAFF. As DNA, the CDR3 is TGTGCCAGCTCGCCGGACGTAAGGGCGAGAGAGAACACTGAAGCTTTCTTT.

The J gene is TRBJ1-6, the V gene TRBV27; D unclear. Germline V lookup: CDR1 MNHEY, CDR2 SMNVEV (reference sequence). The CDR3 covers 13 residues. V shed 6 bases and J shed 4 bases, with 7 bases lying between them. In DNA, the CDR3 is TGTGCCAGCAGAGAACCTTATAATTCACCCCTCCACTTT. As protein: CASREPYNSPLHF.

The J gene is TRBJ1-5, the V gene TRBV28; D not certain. This CDR3 has 16 residues. V was pared by 4 bases and J by 1 base, with 14 bases between. Germline CDR1 is MDHEN and CDR2 is SYDVKM. CDR3: CASSSRRWVSNQPQHF. Here the CDR3 DNA reads TGTGCCAGCAGTTCCAGGAGGTGGGTAAGCAATCAGCCCCAGCATTTT.

This clone was picked up one time. This chain connects TRBV28 to TRBJ1-1; a possible D gene is TRBD1 (5 bases). Germline assignment: CDR1 MDHEN and CDR2 SYDVKM. The germline V and J ends were trimmed by 6 bases and 2 bases, with 16 bases remaining between them. There are 15 residues in the CDR3. The CDR3 sequence is CASSPSRGGNTEAFF. In DNA form, the CDR3 reads TGTGCCAGCAGCCCCTCGAGGGGCGGTAACACTGAAGCTTTCTTT.

This sequence joins TRBV6-2 or TRBV6-3 and TRBJ1-5, with TRBD1 identical over 7 bases. Germline trimming cut 4 bases from V and 6 bases from J; bases unmatched to any gene: 12. Germline V gene data show CDR1 as MNHEY and CDR2 as SVGEGT. The CDR3 has 16 amino acids. CDR3 nucleotide sequence: TGTGCCAGCAGTTTTTACCAGACAGGGAGGATTCAGCCCCAGCATTTT. Encoded protein: CASSFYQTGRIQPQHF.

The chain combines TRBV5-1 with TRBJ1-4; D is possibly TRBD1 (5 bases). The CDR3 is 16 residues long. Looked up from germline, CDR1 is SGHRS and CDR2 is YFSETQ. Trimming took off 3 bases at V and 2 bases at J, with 14 bases between the two ends. The CDR3 DNA follows: TGCGCCAGCAGCTGGGGGAACAGGACTACTAATGAAAAACTGTTTTTT. It is translated as CASSWGNRTTNEKLFF.

This clone was counted only a few times. The gene calls are TRBV7-2 and TRBJ2-7; D uncertain. The V end was cut by 5 bases, the J end by 3 bases, with 5 bases between. CDR3 length: 11 residues. Germline CDR1 SGHTA, CDR2 FQGNSA. CDR3 region: CASSMYYEQYF. The CDR3 nucleotides read TGTGCCAGCAGCATGTACTACGAGCAGTACTTC.

With regard to this clone: One end of the junction varies from germline; a read error may be responsible. The V gene is TRBV7-2, the J gene TRBJ1-6, with D tentatively TRBD1 (5 bases). CDR3 length equals 14 residues. The germline CDR1 and CDR2 sequences are SGHTA and FQGNSA. The CDR3 DNA follows: TGTGCCAGCAGCTTACGGGGGGATAAGTCACCCCTCCACTTT. Its translation is CASSLRGDKSPLHF.

This clone was counted a few times. The V gene is TRBV28, the J gene TRBJ1-3; D is ambiguous. Trimming stripped 5 bases from V and 3 bases from J, with 14 bases between. Germline lookup yields CDR1 MDHEN and CDR2 SYDVKM. CDR3 length: 15 amino acids. The CDR3, as DNA: TGTGCCAGCAGTGACCCTAGGTTCAGTGGAAACACCATATATTTT. Protein sequence: CASSDPRFSGNTIYF. The whole variable domain, filled in from reference TRBV28 and TRBJ1-3, reads DVKVTQSSRYLVKRTGEKVFLECVQDMDHENMFWYRQDPGLGLRLIYFSYDVKMKEKGDIPEGYSVSREKKERFSLILESASTNQTSMYLCASSDPRFSGNTIYFGEGSWLTVV.

This rearrangement joins TRBV18 to TRBJ1-1; D is ambiguous. The V gene lost 5 bases and the J gene lost 5 bases, with 18 bases spanning the gap. Per germline, CDR1 KGHSH and CDR2 LQKENI. The CDR3 extends over 15 amino acids. The CDR3 reads CASSTKESPGTEAFF. Written as DNA, the CDR3 is TGTGCCAGCTCAACTAAGGAGTCACCGGGGACTGAAGCTTTCTTT.

V is TRBV11-3 and J is TRBJ1-2; no definite D call. V lost 5 bases, J lost 0 bases, and 4 bases lay in between. Per the germline V gene, CDR1 is SGHNT and CDR2 is YENEEA. This CDR3 has 12 amino acids. CDR3 region: CASSVTNYGYTF. CDR3 coding DNA: TGTGCCAGCAGCGTTACTAACTATGGCTACACCTTC.

The V gene is TRBV29-1, the J gene TRBJ1-1; D is unclear. Trimming cost V 4 bases and J 8 bases, with 11 bases left between them. The CDR3 is 11 residues long. The germline V gene has CDR1 SQVTM and CDR2 ANQGSEA. The CDR3 loop is CSVAQRQEAFF. CDR3 sequence (DNA): TGCAGCGTTGCCCAGAGGCAAGAAGCTTTCTTT.

The sample holds a few counts of this clone. This chain's CDR3 is CASSIDSVPFEQYF. The CDR3 coding sequence is TGTGCCAGTAGTATAGACTCCGTCCCTTTCGAGCAGTACTTC. The V and J genes are TRBV19 and TRBJ2-7; D gene ambiguous. Trimming left V 0 bases short and J 6 bases short, with 12 bases between. This CDR3 has 14 residues. CDR1 is LNHDA, CDR2 SQIVND, per germline (reference sequence).

This clone appeared a few times. The rearrangement links TRBV25-1 to TRBJ1-2; perhaps TRBD1 as D (5 bases). The germline gives CDR1 MGHDK, CDR2 SYGVNS. V was shortened by 2 bases and J by 4 bases, with 11 bases between the two germline ends. CDR3 length: 14 amino acids. As DNA, the CDR3 is TGTGCCAGCAGTGAACAGGGATGGAGCTATGGCTACACCTTC. As protein: CASSEQGWSYGYTF.

This chain uses TRBV19 with TRBJ2-4; D perhaps matches TRBD2 (5 bases). Trimming shortened V by 4 bases and J by 0 bases, and 13 bases separated the two germline ends. This CDR3 spans 16 amino acids. Germline CDR1 LNHDA, CDR2 SQIVND (reference sequence). CDR3 nucleotide sequence: TGTGCCAGTAGTACGTGGACGGGGATAGCCAAAAACATTCAGTACTTC. This encodes CASSTWTGIAKNIQYF.

The rearrangement links TRBV12-5 to TRBJ2-7; the match to TRBD1 covers 7 bases. This CDR3 has 17 residues. J lost 0 bases, V lost 1 base, and 9 bases had no gene match. CDR1 is LGHNT, CDR2 FRNRAP, per germline. The CDR3 protein is CASGLATDRYSSYEQYF. The CDR3 bases are TGTGCTAGTGGTTTGGCTACGGACAGGTATAGCTCCTACGAGCAGTACTTC.

The V call is TRBV5-3, the J call TRBJ1-5; TRBD1 might be the D (5 bases). TRBV5-3 is marked as an open reading frame, function uncertain. The CDR3 sequence is 15 residues long. The V gene lost 4 bases and the J gene lost 3 bases, with 14 bases spanning the gap. The CDR3 is CARSNGTGNNQPQHF. CDR3 coding DNA: TGTGCCAGAAGCAATGGGACTGGAAACAATCAGCCCCAGCATTTT.

The J gene is TRBJ1-5, the V gene TRBV13, with a tentative D call TRBD1 (6 bases). The germline CDR1 and CDR2 sequences are PRHDT and FYEKMQ (reference sequence). Trimming removed 0 bases at V and 1 base at J, with 13 bases between. The CDR3 totals 17 residues. CDR3 in DNA: TGTGCCAGCAGCTTAGGCGGGGGGCGCCGGAGCAATCAGCCCCAGCATTTT. This encodes CASSLGGGRRSNQPQHF.

In DNA form, the CDR3 reads TGTGCCAGCAGCCAAGGAGCAGAGAACACTGAAGCTTTCTTT. Protein: CASSQGAENTEAFF. V and J are TRBV3-1 (or the pseudogene TRBV3-2) and TRBJ1-1; no reliable D call. There are 14 residues in the CDR3. V was clipped by 1 base and J by 1 base, with 7 bases between them. Germline lookup yields CDR1 LGHDT and CDR2 YNNKEL (reference sequence).

This rearrangement joins TRBV19 to TRBJ1-2; D unresolved. CDR1 and CDR2 from the germline V gene are LNHDA and SQIVND (reference sequence). CDR3 length equals 13 residues. Trimming removed 8 bases at V and 6 bases at J, with 16 bases between. CDR3 in DNA: TGTGCCAGTTCCCCCGGACTCCGCGATGGCTACACCTTC. It codes for CASSPGLRDGYTF.

This clone was counted a single time. This chain connects TRBV28 to TRBJ1-4, with D possibly matching TRBD1 (6 bases). The CDR3 is made up of 13 amino acids. Trimming took off 5 bases at V and 7 bases at J, with 11 bases between the two ends. Germline lookup yields CDR1 MDHEN and CDR2 SYDVKM. CDR3 sequence reads: CASSSQGTEKLFF. The CDR3 DNA is TGTGCCAGCAGTAGCCAGGGGACTGAAAAACTGTTTTTT. The variable domain in full, with the rest retrieved from reference TRBV28 and TRBJ1-4, is DVKVTQSSRYLVKRTGEKVFLECVQDMDHENMFWYRQDPGLGLRLIYFSYDVKMKEKGDIPEGYSVSREKKERFSLILESASTNQTSMYLCASSSQGTEKLFFGSGTQLSVL.